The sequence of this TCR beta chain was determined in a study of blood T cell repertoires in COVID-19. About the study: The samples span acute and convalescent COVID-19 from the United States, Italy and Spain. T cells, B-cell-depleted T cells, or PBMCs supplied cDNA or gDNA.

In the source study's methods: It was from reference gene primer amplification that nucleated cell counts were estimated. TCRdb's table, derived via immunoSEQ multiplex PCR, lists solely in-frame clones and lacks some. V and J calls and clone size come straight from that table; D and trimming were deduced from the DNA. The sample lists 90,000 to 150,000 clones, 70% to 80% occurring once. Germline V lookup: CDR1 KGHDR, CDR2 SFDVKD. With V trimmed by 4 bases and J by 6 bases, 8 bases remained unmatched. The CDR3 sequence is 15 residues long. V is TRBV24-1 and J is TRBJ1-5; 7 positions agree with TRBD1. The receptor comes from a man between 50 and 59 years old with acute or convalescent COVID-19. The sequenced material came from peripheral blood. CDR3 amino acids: CATSDNGQEAQPQHF. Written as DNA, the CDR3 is TGTGCCACCAGTGACAACGGACAGGAGGCTCAGCCCCAGCATTTT.